This record looks at one T cell receptor beta chain sequence and its context. What it binds is unknown. This sample was included in a study of beta chain features in type 1 diabetes. Broader study findings: TCRB CDR3 length was moderately but significantly reduced in all four CD4+ subsets of Type 1 diabetes patients. In the patient group, naive, central memory and Treg TCRB repertoires seemed more alike than in the healthy donor group.

The V and J ends lost 4 bases and 5 bases respectively, with 19 bases between them. The CDR3 is 16 residues long. In germline, CDR1 is SGHRS, CDR2 YFSETQ. Of the isolated RNA, all was reverse transcribed, and so the sequenced material was expressed TCRB transcripts. TCRdb keeps only in-frame clones here, not all; method: immunoSEQ multiplex PCR. This table has about 9,200 clones, about 84% appearing once. Sequenced input: Tregs from blood. The V gene is TRBV5-1, the J gene TRBJ2-1; weak D call: TRBD2 (6 bases). The source is a woman younger than 35 in good health. CDR3 in DNA: TGCGCCAGCAGCACCATCCGAGCGGGCCGGAACAATGAGCAGTTCTTC. It translates to CASSTIRAGRNNEQFF.